Each of the 10 T cell receptor beta chains below was sequenced from the same sample in a study of beta chain features in type 1 diabetes. Expressed TCRB transcripts were sequenced, since all the RNA that had been isolated was reverse transcribed. Profiling relied on immunoSEQ multiplex PCR, and the TCRdb table lists in-frame clones only, not all of them. The data show about 450,000 clones, over 10% seen once. Sequencing was done on a sample of naive CD4+ T cells from blood. The source of these receptors is a woman between 18 and 30 years old in good health.

This clone showed up just a few times. J is TRBJ2-1 and V is TRBV29-1; perhaps D is TRBD1 or TRBD2 (5 bases each). Germline CDR1 SQVTM, CDR2 ANQGSEA. Between the trimmed V and J ends, which lost 6 bases and 4 bases, there was a span of 10 bases. The CDR3 runs 12 residues. Written as DNA, the CDR3 is TGCAGCGTGGGGACCATTTACAATGAGCAGTTCTTC. Translating gives CSVGTIYNEQFF.

This clone was counted between two and nine times. The chain links TRBV19 to TRBJ2-1; D not resolved. This CDR3 contains 14 residues. Germline lookup yields CDR1 LNHDA and CDR2 SQIVND (reference sequence). V lost 5 bases and J lost 1, with 9 bases in between. This CDR3 reads CASSPQVSYNEQFF. The DNA for the CDR3 is TGTGCCAGTAGTCCCCAGGTTTCCTACAATGAGCAGTTCTTC.

V is TRBV10-3 and J is TRBJ2-3, with unresolved D. The CDR3 has 16 residues. The germline gives CDR1 ENHRY, CDR2 SYGVKD. Trimming removed 3 bases from V and 0 bases from J, with 13 bases in between. The chain's CDR3 is CAISDSLSGSTDTQYF. The CDR3 DNA sequence: TGTGCCATCAGTGATTCTTTGTCCGGAAGCACAGATACGCAGTATTTT.

The chain joins TRBV15 to TRBJ1-2; no definite D call. Germline V gene sequence: CDR1 LNHNV, CDR2 YYDKDF (reference sequence). With 8 bases removed from V and 8 bases from J, the gap between germline ends came to 18 bases. CDR3 size: 13 residues. CDR3 amino acids: CATSPVRIGGYTF. The CDR3 DNA reads TGTGCCACCTCCCCGGTCCGCATAGGGGGCTACACCTTC.

This clone was detected a few times. The chain joins TRBV29-1 to TRBJ1-3; no reliable D call. Germline CDR1 reads SQVTM; CDR2 reads ANQGSEA. The CDR3 totals 12 residues. V lost 3 bases to trimming and J lost 4 bases, with 7 bases between them. The CDR3 loop reads CSVEGIGNTIYF. The CDR3 DNA sequence: TGCAGCGTTGAGGGGATCGGAAACACCATATATTTT.

The chain recombines TRBV5-4 with TRBJ2-5; D unclear. Trimming pared 0 bases from V and 0 bases from J, leaving 3 bases between. This CDR3 is built from 13 residues. Looked up from germline, CDR1 is SGHNT and CDR2 is YYREEE (reference sequence). The CDR3 coding sequence is TGTGCCAGCAGCTTGGCGTACCAAGAGACCCAGTACTTC. Its protein product is CASSLAYQETQYF.

In its sample, this clone was seen a few times. The chain carries TRBV29-1 and TRBJ1-2; the D is unclear. The CDR3 consists of 11 residues. The V and J ends lost 5 bases and 8 bases respectively, with 12 bases between them. Germline assignment: CDR1 SQVTM and CDR2 ANQGSEA. CDR3 loop: CSVPSKRGYTF. The CDR3 DNA reads TGCAGCGTTCCCTCTAAACGGGGCTACACCTTC. Looking up the rest from reference TRBV29-1 and TRBJ1-2 gives the full variable domain: SAVISQKPSRDICQRGTSLTIQCQVDSQVTMMFWYRQQPGQSLTLIATANQGSEATYESGFVIDKFPISRPNLTFSTLTVSNMSPEDSSIYLCSVPSKRGYTFGSGTRLTVV.

V usage is TRBV11-2 and J usage is TRBJ2-7, with a possible D match to TRBD2 (6 bases). The CDR3 has 13 amino acids. Germline CDR1 SGHAT, CDR2 FQNNGV. Trimming took 6 bases from V and 7 from J, leaving 16 bases between them. The CDR3 loop reads CASRGWRDPEQYF. The DNA for the CDR3 is TGTGCCAGCAGGGGGTGGCGGGACCCGGAGCAGTACTTC. Together with reference TRBV11-2 and TRBJ2-7, the CDR3 gives the full variable domain: EAGVAQSPRYKIIEKRQSVAFWCNPISGHATLYWYQQILGQGPKLLIQFQNNGVVDDSQLPKDRFSAERLKGVDSTLKIQPAKLEDSAVYLCASRGWRDPEQYFGPGTRLTVT.

This chain links TRBV29-1 with TRBJ1-3, with D unclear. Trimming took 6 bases from V and 7 from J, leaving 13 bases between them. CDR3 length equals 12 residues. Germline V gives CDR1 SQVTM, CDR2 ANQGSEA. Here the CDR3 DNA reads TGCAGCGTCAGCGGTATGGAGAACACCATATATTTT. Translated, it gives CSVSGMENTIYF. The full variable domain, in which reference TRBV29-1 and TRBJ1-3 provide the parts outside the CDR3, is SAVISQKPSRDICQRGTSLTIQCQVDSQVTMMFWYRQQPGQSLTLIATANQGSEATYESGFVIDKFPISRPNLTFSTLTVSNMSPEDSSIYLCSVSGMENTIYFGEGSWLTVV.

Only a few counts were recorded for this clone. The chain couples TRBV29-1 to TRBJ2-3; D is uncertain. Per the germline V gene, CDR1 is SQVTM and CDR2 is ANQGSEA. Trimming pared 7 bases from V and 3 bases from J, leaving 5 bases between. This CDR3 spans 10 amino acids. CDR3 coding DNA: TGCAGCGCCGGGACAGATACGCAGTATTTT. Amino acids: CSAGTDTQYF.